The present T cell receptor (beta chain) was sequenced within a study of beta chain features in type 1 diabetes. Concerning this clone itself: Other DNA sequences of this sample code for an identical CDR3.

Markers CD45RO/CCR7/CD25/CD127/CD95/CD27 served to sort CD4+ naive, central memory, regulatory and stem cell-like memory cells. The germline V gene has CDR1 LNHNV and CDR2 YYDKDF (reference sequence). The CDR3 spans 12 residues. V was clipped by 1 base and J by 7 bases, with 5 bases between them. Of the isolated RNA, all was reverse transcribed, and so the sequenced material was expressed TCRB transcripts. Sequencing was performed with immunoSEQ multiplex PCR; in TCRdb, only in-frame clones are kept and a portion is missing. The sample has nearly 250,000 clones, about 71% seen once. The chain recombines TRBV15 with TRBJ2-1; tentatively, D is TRBD1 (5 bases). This clonotype was obtained from a man younger than 45 in good health. Input material: naive CD4+ T cells from blood. This CDR3 is CATSRAGNEQFF. The CDR3 bases are TGTGCCACCAGCAGAGCAGGGAATGAGCAGTTCTTC.